This TCR beta chain was documented in a study of T cell responses to AZD1222 COVID-19 vaccine. The table came from immunoSEQ multiplex PCR; TCRdb's copy has only in-frame clones and leaves some out. The sample yields 120,000 to 150,000 clones, more than 85% seen once. CDR1 is MNHEY, CDR2 SVGAGI, per germline. Trimming removed 6 bases from V and 5 bases from J; junction bases left unmatched: 6. The CDR3 loop spans 14 amino acids. This clone was found a few times. This sequence joins TRBV6-5 and TRBJ1-2; 10 bases match TRBD1. Sequencing used peripheral blood, obtained on day 0 of AZD1222 vaccination. The source is an adult in good health. The CDR3 sequence is CASSGTGAVYGYTF. DNA for the CDR3: TGTGCCAGCAGCGGGACAGGGGCGGTATATGGCTACACCTTC.